These T cell receptor beta chains were read from a single sample in a study of cytomegalovirus exposure and HLA in healthy donors. The assay was immunoSEQ multiplex PCR, and TCRdb's table has in-frame clones only and misses some. The top ten clones hold 3% to 4% of a sample with 150,000 to 160,000 clones, about 80% of them seen once. What was sequenced was PBMCs. The receptors were sampled from a woman in her thirties or forties in good health and CMV-seronegative. The conserved cysteine and the conserved F or W are not part of the CDR3 here. The size of a clone is reported for some rows only, either as once, few or many, or as a class for expanded clones.

CDR3aa: ASSKTGGYGYT
abundance: NA
v_gene: TRBV6-6

CDR3aa: ASSMGPGISTEAF
abundance: NA
v_gene: TRBV19

CDR3aa: ASSADRGAGRKLF
abundance: once
v_gene: TRBV5-4

CDR3aa: ASSATGGSTDTQY
abundance: NA
v_gene: TRBV5-8

CDR3aa: ASSRDRENTEAF
abundance: NA
v_gene: TRBV7-9

CDR3aa: ASSFDRGGTGELF
abundance: NA
v_gene: TRBV5-6

CDR3aa: ASSLGGSGGQPQH
abundance: NA
v_gene: TRBV11-2

CDR3aa: ASSPLAGVGETQY
abundance: NA
v_gene: TRBV7-9

CDR3aa: ARRVAYKLAGVTDTQY
abundance: NA
v_gene: TRBV5-3

CDR3aa: ASSSGLAYNEQF
abundance: NA
v_gene: TRBV5-1

CDR3aa: ASSLGRSSGFSTDTQY
abundance: once
v_gene: TRBV19

CDR3aa: ASSLGDRDSNQPQH
abundance: NA
v_gene: TRBV7-9

CDR3aa: ASSDGGVAF
abundance: NA
v_gene: TRBV6-1

CDR3aa: ASSEDKRQSSGNTIY
abundance: NA
v_gene: TRBV6-1

CDR3aa: ASSQERGARYYGYT
abundance: NA
v_gene: TRBV4-1

CDR3aa: ASSDPGQGTDTQY
abundance: NA
v_gene: TRBV2

CDR3aa: ASSFYYEQY
abundance: NA
v_gene: TRBV5-1

CDR3aa: ASSLGRGQENFGTEAF
abundance: NA
v_gene: TRBV5-1

CDR3aa: ASSDRGLSNQPQH
abundance: large
v_gene: TRBV5-4

CDR3aa: ASNPQGANTEAF
abundance: NA
v_gene: TRBV2

CDR3aa: ASSFTSDTQY
abundance: NA
v_gene: TRBV5-4

CDR3aa: ASKLAVPQETQY
abundance: NA
v_gene: TRBV5-1

CDR3aa: ASSEEGTSVHEQF
abundance: NA
v_gene: TRBV6-1

CDR3aa: ASSESGTGAEKLF
abundance: NA
v_gene: TRBV10-1

CDR3aa: ASRPTWDSRRNIQY
abundance: NA
v_gene: TRBV5-1

CDR3aa: ASSLGRSITDTQY
abundance: once
v_gene: TRBV7-9

CDR3aa: ASSAREYEQF
abundance: NA
v_gene: TRBV2

CDR3aa: ASSFNRDRLGYT
abundance: NA
v_gene: TRBV27

CDR3aa: ASSFPVAGELF
abundance: NA
v_gene: TRBV5-1

CDR3aa: ASSESTGNQPQH
abundance: few
v_gene: TRBV2

CDR3aa: ASSQVRGASGNTIY
abundance: NA
v_gene: TRBV4-1

CDR3aa: ASSPGQNFNQPQH
abundance: NA
v_gene: TRBV7-9